These 15 T cell receptor beta chains were all obtained from the same sample, sequenced in a study of blood T cell repertoires in COVID-19. The method was immunoSEQ multiplex PCR; TCRdb's version includes in-frame clones alone and lacks a portion of them. The profile covers 200,000 or so clones, with 84% appearing a single time and roughly a fifth taken by the ten largest. The sample taken for sequencing was peripheral blood. Every receptor here comes from a human donor in a cohort sampled during active COVID-19.

This clone was picked up one time. The chain couples TRBV7-9 to TRBJ1-2, with D perhaps TRBD1 (5 bases). Germline V gene data show CDR1 as SEHNR and CDR2 as FQNEAQ (reference sequence). The CDR3 consists of 14 residues. V lost 5 bases and J 1 base, leaving 11 bases between the germline ends. This CDR3 is CASSLTGGNYGYTF. The CDR3, as DNA: TGTGCCAGCAGCCTTACGGGGGGTAACTATGGCTACACCTTC.

In this sample, this clone turned up once. The rearrangement uses TRBV20-1 and TRBJ1-5; no definite D call. Germline CDR1 is DFQATT and CDR2 is SNEGSKA (reference sequence). Trimming took 6 bases from V and 6 from J, leaving 24 bases between them. This CDR3 has 16 amino acids. As DNA, the CDR3 is TGCAGTGCCAGTTCTGGTTTGGCACCGGGTGGTCAGCCCCAGCATTTT. Protein: CSASSGLAPGGQPQHF.

This clone came up once. This chain links TRBV2 with TRBJ2-5; 8 nucleotides match TRBD1. After removal of 1 base from V and 5 bases from J, the junction contained 9 bases not matched to a gene. The germline V gene encodes CDR1 SNHLY and CDR2 FYNNEI. CDR3 length: 16 residues. CDR3: CASSEDFGQGLETQYF. CDR3 nucleotides: TGTGCCAGCAGTGAAGACTTCGGACAGGGCCTGGAGACCCAGTACTTC. Complete variable domain (other parts from reference TRBV2 and TRBJ2-5): EPEVTQTPSHQVTQMGQEVILRCVPISNHLYFYWYRQILGQKVEFLVSFYNNEISEKSEIFDDQFSVERPDGSNFTLKIRSTKLEDSAMYFCASSEDFGQGLETQYFGPGTRLLVL.

Here the CDR3 reads CASSLVVSTNTQYF. The CDR3 DNA reads as TGTGCCAGCAGCTTGGTAGTTTCTACTAATACGCAGTATTTT. The chain is built from TRBV5-5 and TRBJ2-3; no clear D gene. Germline CDR1 is SGHKS and CDR2 is YYEKEE (reference sequence). V was shortened by 0 bases and J by 7 bases, with 12 bases between the two germline ends. The CDR3 consists of 14 residues.

This clone was recorded only once. The chain combines TRBV5-1 with TRBJ2-5; no clear D gene. The length of the CDR3 is 13 residues. The germline V gene has CDR1 SGHRS and CDR2 YFSETQ. V gave up 4 bases and J gave up 4 bases, with 11 bases separating them. The CDR3 loop is CASSDPPGETQYF. In nucleotides, the CDR3 is TGCGCCAGCAGCGACCCCCCAGGAGAGACCCAGTACTTC. Variable domain in full (rest from reference TRBV5-1 and TRBJ2-5): KAGVTQTPRYLIKTRGQQVTLSCSPISGHRSVSWYQQTPGQGLQFLFEYFSETQRNKGNFPGRFSGRQFSNSRSEMNVSTLELGDSALYLCASSDPPGETQYFGPGTRLLVL.

The chain links TRBV19 to TRBJ2-3; 8 nucleotides line up with TRBD2. CDR1 and CDR2 (germline): LNHDA, SQIVND (reference sequence). The CDR3 spans 15 residues. Losses at the gene ends were 2 bases for V and 2 bases for J; bases not matched to a gene: 3. The DNA for the CDR3 is TGTGCCAGTAGTATACGGGGACTAGTCACAGATACGCAGTATTTT. Amino acids: CASSIRGLVTDTQYF.

The sample holds one count of this clone. The rearrangement joins TRBV6-2 or TRBV6-3 to TRBJ1-4; D unclear. Looked up from germline, CDR1 is MNHEY and CDR2 is SVGEGT. The CDR3 extends over 15 amino acids. V was trimmed by 0 bases and J by 0 bases, leaving 5 bases between them. The CDR3 coding sequence is TGTGCCAGCAGTTACTCGAGAACAACTAATGAAAAACTGTTTTTT. Its translation is CASSYSRTTNEKLFF.

The V and J genes are TRBV28 and TRBJ1-5; TRBD1 might be the D (5 bases). Germline lookup yields CDR1 MDHEN and CDR2 SYDVKM. Deletions cut 4 bases from V and 4 bases from J, with 14 bases between. This CDR3 has 15 residues. CDR3 sequence reads: CASSSTAHFNQPQHF. CDR3 nucleotide sequence: TGTGCCAGCAGTTCGACAGCTCACTTTAATCAGCCCCAGCATTTT.

This chain links TRBV4-1 with TRBJ2-7; 9 bases fit TRBD1. With V trimmed by 0 bases and J by 2 bases, 8 bases remained unmatched. CDR1 is MGHRA and CDR2 is YSYEKL in the germline V gene. CDR3 length: 17 amino acids. CDR3 sequence (DNA): TGCGCCAGCAGCCAAGATTCGGCGGACAGGGGACCCTACGAGCAGTACTTC. Amino acid sequence: CASSQDSADRGPYEQYF.

The chain joins TRBV18 to TRBJ1-3; D is unclear. V was pared by 0 bases and J by 0 bases, with 6 bases between. The germline CDR1 and CDR2 sequences are KGHSH and LQKENI. This CDR3 is 15 amino acids long. CDR3 region: CASSPPSGSGNTIYF. The CDR3 DNA sequence: TGTGCCAGCTCACCACCGTCCGGCTCTGGAAACACCATATATTTT.

The V and J genes are TRBV7-3 and TRBJ2-1; 8 bases agree with TRBD2. J gave up 3 bases and V 4 bases, and 2 bases lay outside the gene matches. CDR3 length: 14 residues. Germline assignment: CDR1 SGHTA and CDR2 FQGTGA. CDR3 DNA sequence: TGTGCCAGCAGCTCCGGGACTAGCTACAATGAGCAGTTCTTC. Translation: CASSSGTSYNEQFF.

The CDR3 loop reads CASSPGTGGGTEAFF. Written as DNA, the CDR3 is TGTGCCAGCAGTCCCGGGACAGGGGGTGGCACTGAAGCTTTCTTT. The chain couples TRBV27 to TRBJ1-1; 11 positions agree with TRBD1. The CDR3 loop spans 15 amino acids. V lost 5 bases and J lost 4; bases outside the gene matches: 6. In germline, CDR1 is MNHEY, CDR2 SMNVEV (reference sequence).

The gene calls are TRBV3-1 (or the pseudogene TRBV3-2) and TRBJ1-5; D is uncertain. The V end lost 1 base, the J end lost 4 bases, and 5 bases lay between the germline ends. This CDR3 region has 13 residues. Germline V gene lookup returns CDR1 LGHDT and CDR2 YNNKEL (reference sequence). The CDR3, as DNA: TGTGCCAGCAGCCAAGCAGAAAATCAGCCCCAGCATTTT. This encodes CASSQAENQPQHF.

The V call is TRBV30, the J call TRBJ1-1; 7 bases map to TRBD1. The CDR3 totals 16 residues. Germline CDR1 reads GTSNPN; CDR2 reads SVGIG (reference sequence). With V trimmed by 3 bases and J by 1 base, 11 bases remained unmatched. As DNA, the CDR3 is TGTGCCTGGAGCGGTTTATTTAACAGGGGGAACACTGAAGCTTTCTTT. Translation: CAWSGLFNRGNTEAFF.

Here the CDR3 DNA reads TGTGCCAGCCGACAGGTGAAGGGGTCTGGGGAGCTGTTTTTT. Translation gives CASRQVKGSGELFF. V usage is TRBV10-3 and J usage is TRBJ2-2; perhaps TRBD1 as D (6 bases). With 10 bases removed from V and 8 bases from J, the gap between germline ends came to 20 bases. The CDR3 runs 14 residues. Germline V gene data show CDR1 as ENHRY and CDR2 as SYGVKD.